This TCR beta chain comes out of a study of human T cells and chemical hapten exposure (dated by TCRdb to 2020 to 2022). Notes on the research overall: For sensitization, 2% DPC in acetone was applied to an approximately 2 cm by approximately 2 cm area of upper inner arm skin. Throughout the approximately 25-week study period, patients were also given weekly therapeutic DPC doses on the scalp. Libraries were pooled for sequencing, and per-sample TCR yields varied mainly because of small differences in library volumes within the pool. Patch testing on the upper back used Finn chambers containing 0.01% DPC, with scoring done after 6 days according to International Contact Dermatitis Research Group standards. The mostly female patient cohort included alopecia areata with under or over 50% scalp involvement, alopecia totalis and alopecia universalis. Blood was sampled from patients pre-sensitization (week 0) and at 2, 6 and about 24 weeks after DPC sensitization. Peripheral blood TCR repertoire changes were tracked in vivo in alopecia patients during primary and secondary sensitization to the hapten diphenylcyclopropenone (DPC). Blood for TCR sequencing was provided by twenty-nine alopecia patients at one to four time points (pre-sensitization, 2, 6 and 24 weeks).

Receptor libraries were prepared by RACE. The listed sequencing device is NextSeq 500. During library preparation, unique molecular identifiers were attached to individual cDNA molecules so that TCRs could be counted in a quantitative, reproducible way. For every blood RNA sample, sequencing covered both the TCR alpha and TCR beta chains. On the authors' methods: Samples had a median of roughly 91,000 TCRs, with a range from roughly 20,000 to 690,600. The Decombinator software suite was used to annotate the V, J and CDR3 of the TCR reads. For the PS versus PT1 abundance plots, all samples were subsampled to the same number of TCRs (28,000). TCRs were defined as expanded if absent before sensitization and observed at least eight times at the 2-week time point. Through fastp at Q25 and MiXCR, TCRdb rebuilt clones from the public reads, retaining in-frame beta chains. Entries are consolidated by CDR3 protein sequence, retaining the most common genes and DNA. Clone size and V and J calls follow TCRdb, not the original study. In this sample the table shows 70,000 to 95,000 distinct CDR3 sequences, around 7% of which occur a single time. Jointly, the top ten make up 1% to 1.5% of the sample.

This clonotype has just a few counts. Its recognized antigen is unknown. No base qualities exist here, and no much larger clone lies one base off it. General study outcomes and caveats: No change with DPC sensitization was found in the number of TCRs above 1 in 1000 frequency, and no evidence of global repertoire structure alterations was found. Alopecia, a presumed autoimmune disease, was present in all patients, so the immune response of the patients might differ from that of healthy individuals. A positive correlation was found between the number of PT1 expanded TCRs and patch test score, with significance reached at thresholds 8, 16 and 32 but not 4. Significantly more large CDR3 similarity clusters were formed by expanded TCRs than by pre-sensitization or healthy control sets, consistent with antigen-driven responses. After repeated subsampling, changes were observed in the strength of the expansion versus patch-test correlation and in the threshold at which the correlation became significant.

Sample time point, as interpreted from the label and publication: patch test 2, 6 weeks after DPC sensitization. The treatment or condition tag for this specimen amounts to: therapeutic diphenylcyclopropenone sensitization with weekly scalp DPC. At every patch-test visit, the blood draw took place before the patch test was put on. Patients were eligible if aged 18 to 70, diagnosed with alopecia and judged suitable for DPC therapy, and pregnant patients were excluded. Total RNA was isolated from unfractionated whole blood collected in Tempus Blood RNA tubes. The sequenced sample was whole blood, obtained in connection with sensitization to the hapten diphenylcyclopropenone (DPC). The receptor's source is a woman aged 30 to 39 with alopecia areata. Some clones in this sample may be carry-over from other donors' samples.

The CDR3 reads CASEGEGEEKLFF. At the DNA level, the sequence is TGTGCCAGCGAGGGGGAAGGGGAGGAAAAACTGTTTTTT. The chain is encoded by TRBV2 joined to TRBJ1-4; TRBD1 could be the D gene, as 6 bases match. The junction shows trimming of 8 bases on V and 8 bases on J, plus 15 bases between the germline ends. The CDR3 starts with the cysteine, ends with the phenylalanine, and has 13 residues. Here the CDR3 DNA is all that survives: 39 bases in frame from base 1. Via the germline V gene, CDR1 is SNHLY and CDR2 FYNNEI.